This T cell receptor beta chain was captured by sequencing in a study of long-term antiretroviral therapy in people with HIV. Study conclusions and caveats: HIV repertoire CDR3 lengths ranged less widely than those of controls. Within the repertoire, clones expanded before ART were dominant at all time points. ART adherence, viral resistance and therapy changes went unrecorded. ART was followed by higher diversity that remained below transplant donor controls.

This clone appeared once. Its target is not known. In germline, CDR1 is MDHEN, CDR2 SYDVKM. The V and J ends lost 2 bases and 4 bases respectively, with 11 bases between them. The CDR3 extends over 14 amino acids. They ran version v3.0 of the immunoSEQ assay at survey level. Repertoires were generated with immunoSEQ multiplex PCR, while TCRdb's copy carries only in-frame clones and drops some. The sample consists of over 15,000 clones, around four fifths of them appearing once. This TCR was sampled from a man aged 30 to 45 with HIV. The chain joins TRBV28 to TRBJ1-2; D gene ambiguous. The sample was unsorted PBMCs, taken approximately 2.2 years before starting antiretroviral therapy. The DNA for the CDR3 is TGTGCCAGCAGTTTAACTACGATTCCCTATGGCTACACCTTC. This gives the protein CASSLTTIPYGYTF.